Below are 25 T cell receptor beta chains sequenced from a single sample in a study of control samples from healthy donors and cancer patients. Repertoires were generated with immunoSEQ multiplex PCR, while TCRdb's copy carries only in-frame clones and drops some. This sample has about 180,000 clones, with approximately 94% found just once. The sequencing input was blood. The receptors stem from a woman aged 18-30 years in good health.

The chain joins TRBV7-2 to TRBJ1-5; a weak D match, TRBD1 (5 bases). This CDR3 comprises 13 residues. V was pared by 2 bases and J by 6 bases, with 8 bases between. The germline V gene encodes CDR1 SGHTA and CDR2 FQGNSA. The CDR3 loop reads CASSLQGRQPQHF. The CDR3 DNA is TGTGCCAGCAGCTTACAGGGTCGTCAGCCCCAGCATTTT.

This clone was recorded once. The V call is TRBV5-1, the J call TRBJ1-1; perhaps TRBD1 as D (6 bases). CDR1 SGHRS and CDR2 YFSETQ come from the germline V gene. The CDR3 is 14 amino acids. The V end was cut by 3 bases, the J end by 1 base, with 10 bases between. CDR3 in DNA: TGCGCCAGCAGCTCTCCGGGACAGAACACTGAAGCTTTCTTT. It yields the protein CASSSPGQNTEAFF.

The chain couples TRBV3-1 (or the pseudogene TRBV3-2) to TRBJ2-1, with D tentatively TRBD2 (7 bases). The V end was cut by 8 bases, the J end by 4 bases, with 15 bases between. This CDR3 is 14 amino acids long. The germline V gene has CDR1 LGHDT and CDR2 YNNKEL (reference sequence). The CDR3 DNA follows: TGTGCCAGCGGGGGGGGCGGAAGATACAATGAGCAGTTCTTC. Translating it yields CASGGGGRYNEQFF.

This clone has just a few counts. This chain uses TRBV10-1 with TRBJ2-7; 7 nucleotides match TRBD2. The length of the CDR3 is 14 residues. Germline loops: CDR1 WNHNN, CDR2 SYGVQD (reference sequence). The trim removed 0 bases at V and 2 bases at J, leaving 1 base unmatched. CDR3 loop: CASSESGGAYEQYF. CDR3 coding DNA: TGCGCCAGCAGTGAGTCGGGGGGGGCCTACGAGCAGTACTTC.

This rearrangement joins TRBV6-2 or TRBV6-3 to TRBJ1-5; TRBD1 agrees at 7 bases. Trimming at V came to 2 bases and at J to 7 bases, leaving 11 bases not matched to a gene. CDR1 MNHEY and CDR2 SVGEGT come from the germline V gene. The CDR3 has 16 residues. CDR3 residues: CASSYPTGRLDQPQHF. The CDR3 DNA sequence: TGTGCCAGCAGTTACCCGACAGGGCGCCTAGACCAGCCCCAGCATTTT.

The chain has TRBV2 and TRBJ2-5, with D tentatively TRBD1 or TRBD2 (6 bases each). V was shortened by 3 bases and J by 5 bases, with 16 bases between the two germline ends. The CDR3 covers 15 residues. The V gene's germline CDR1 is SNHLY and CDR2 FYNNEI. CDR3 nucleotide sequence: TGTGCCAGCAGTGATTGGGGGGCCGTCTTTGAGACCCAGTACTTC. Its protein product is CASSDWGAVFETQYF. The whole variable domain, filled in from reference TRBV2 and TRBJ2-5, reads EPEVTQTPSHQVTQMGQEVILRCVPISNHLYFYWYRQILGQKVEFLVSFYNNEISEKSEIFDDQFSVERPDGSNFTLKIRSTKLEDSAMYFCASSDWGAVFETQYFGPGTRLLVL.

This chain connects TRBV4-1 to TRBJ1-2; tentatively, D is TRBD1 (5 bases). Germline-derived CDR1 and CDR2 are MGHRA and YSYEKL. The CDR3 contains 16 residues. The V and J ends lost 1 base and 8 bases respectively, with 20 bases between them. The CDR3 DNA follows: TGCGCCAGCAGCCAAGGATTGGCGGCAGGGACTGGCGGCTACACCTTC. Its translation: CASSQGLAAGTGGYTF.

The V gene is TRBV30, the J gene TRBJ1-3; D not resolved. Trimming took 0 bases from V and 3 from J, leaving 12 bases between them. CDR3 length equals 15 residues. Looked up from germline, CDR1 is GTSNPN and CDR2 is SVGIG (reference sequence). The CDR3: CAWSVARLLGNTIYF. The CDR3 coding sequence is TGTGCCTGGAGTGTAGCCCGACTCCTTGGAAACACCATATATTTT.

This clone was picked up one time. The rearrangement joins TRBV5-4 to TRBJ1-1, with D unclear. Trimming took 0 bases from V and 1 from J, leaving 7 bases between them. Germline assignment: CDR1 SGHNT and CDR2 YYREEE (reference sequence). This CDR3 has 14 amino acids. The CDR3 spells CASSLELENTEAFF. The CDR3 DNA sequence: TGTGCCAGCAGCTTGGAATTGGAGAACACTGAAGCTTTCTTT.

The chain employs TRBV6-5 and TRBJ1-2, with a weak D call TRBD1 (6 bases). V was cut by 5 bases and J by 5 bases, with 18 bases left in between. Germline V gene data show CDR1 as MNHEY and CDR2 as SVGAGI. This CDR3 is built from 15 residues. The CDR3 loop reads CASSPTRGFRYGYTF. DNA for the CDR3: TGTGCCAGCAGTCCTACCAGGGGATTCCGATATGGCTACACCTTC.

The chain employs TRBV14 and TRBJ1-6; 7 bases are a match to TRBD1. The CDR3 sequence is 19 residues long. CDR1 SGHDN and CDR2 FVKESK come from the germline V gene. V lost 3 bases and J lost 6; bases outside the gene matches: 17. CDR3 amino acids: CASSHTPSGRGLFNSPLHF. CDR3 DNA: TGTGCCAGCAGCCACACACCTTCGGGGAGGGGGCTCTTTAATTCACCCCTCCACTTT. The whole variable domain, filled in from reference TRBV14 and TRBJ1-6, reads EAGVTQFPSHSVIEKGQTVTLRCDPISGHDNLYWYRRVMGKEIKFLLHFVKESKQDESGMPNNRFLAERTGGTYSTLKVQPAELEDSGVYFCASSHTPSGRGLFNSPLHFGNGTRLTVT.

This chain connects TRBV6-5 to TRBJ2-7, with 7 bases matching TRBD1. Germline V gene data show CDR1 as MNHEY and CDR2 as SVGAGI. The CDR3 has 11 amino acids. V was pared by 10 bases and J by 3 bases, with 3 bases of the junction left unmatched. The CDR3: CATTGYYEQYF. The CDR3 DNA reads TGTGCCACGACAGGGTACTACGAGCAGTACTTC.

This rearrangement joins TRBV7-2 to TRBJ2-3; D is unclear. Per germline, CDR1 SGHTA and CDR2 FQGNSA. There are 16 residues in the CDR3. The germline V and J ends were trimmed by 4 bases and 0 bases, with 14 bases remaining between them. CDR3 coding DNA: TGTGCCAGCAGCTCTAAGGAGCTTGGTAGCACAGATACGCAGTATTTT. Translation: CASSSKELGSTDTQYF.

The V call is TRBV28, the J call TRBJ2-1; TRBD2 matches 11 bases. Looked up from germline, CDR1 is MDHEN and CDR2 is SYDVKM. CDR3 length: 15 amino acids. With 5 bases clipped from V and 3 bases from J, the junction kept 3 bases outside the gene matches. The CDR3 region is CASSPGLADYNEQFF. The CDR3, as DNA: TGTGCCAGCAGTCCGGGACTAGCGGACTACAATGAGCAGTTCTTC.

The chain is built from TRBV28 and TRBJ1-2; D possibly corresponds to TRBD1 (6 bases). V gave up 4 bases and J gave up 6 bases, with 15 bases separating them. Germline values: CDR1 MDHEN, CDR2 SYDVKM. The CDR3 spans 14 residues. As DNA, the CDR3 is TGTGCCAGCAGTTCCCCGACAGGACGGGATGGCTACACCTTC. It encodes CASSSPTGRDGYTF.

This clone has only a few counts. V and J are TRBV6-6 and TRBJ1-3; D ambiguous. This CDR3 region has 14 residues. Trimming left V 7 bases short and J 4 bases short, with 14 bases between. Germline V gives CDR1 MNHNY, CDR2 SVGAGI (reference sequence). The CDR3 DNA is TGTGCCAGCACCAAGGTTACTTGGGGAAACACCATATATTTT. It is translated as CASTKVTWGNTIYF.

The chain carries TRBV9 and TRBJ1-3, with D unclear. Trimming left V 0 bases short and J 0 bases short, with 13 bases between. The germline CDR1 and CDR2 sequences are SGDLS and YYNGEE. The CDR3 has 17 amino acids. Here the CDR3 reads CASSVVAVPYSGNTIYF. CDR3 in DNA: TGTGCCAGCAGCGTAGTGGCGGTTCCCTACTCTGGAAACACCATATATTTT.

V gene TRBV29-1 combines with J gene TRBJ1-1; D is unclear. Trimming shortened V by 1 base and J by 10 bases, and 13 bases separated the two germline ends. The CDR3 is made up of 12 amino acids. Germline CDR1 reads SQVTM; CDR2 reads ANQGSEA. DNA of the CDR3: TGCAGCGTTGAAGTTGGGCGGCCGGCAGCTTTCTTT. This translates into CSVEVGRPAAFF. Variable domain in full (rest from reference TRBV29-1 and TRBJ1-1): SAVISQKPSRDICQRGTSLTIQCQVDSQVTMMFWYRQQPGQSLTLIATANQGSEATYESGFVIDKFPISRPNLTFSTLTVSNMSPEDSSIYLCSVEVGRPAAFFGQGTRLTVV.

The rearrangement uses TRBV5-4 and TRBJ2-7; 8 bases line up with TRBD2. The germline gives CDR1 SGHNT, CDR2 YYREEE (reference sequence). The CDR3 is 17 residues long. Trimming at V came to 0 bases and at J to 2 bases, leaving 10 bases not matched to a gene. The CDR3 loop is CASSLAGFSGRAYEQYF. The CDR3, as DNA: TGTGCCAGCAGCTTGGCCGGGTTCTCCGGGAGGGCCTACGAGCAGTACTTC.

This chain uses TRBV14 with TRBJ2-7; 11 bases match TRBD2. V was pared by 3 bases and J by 7 bases, with 17 bases of the junction left unmatched. This CDR3 is 18 amino acids long. CDR1 and CDR2 from the germline V gene are SGHDN and FVKESK. DNA for the CDR3: TGTGCCAGCAGCCAGAATATCCTAGCGGGAGGTCTAAGTCGGGAGCAGTACTTC. This translates into CASSQNILAGGLSREQYF.

This chain joins TRBV27 and TRBJ2-1, with 7 bases aligning to TRBD2. J was trimmed by 2 bases and V by 7 bases; bases with no gene match: 11. CDR3 length: 16 residues. Germline-derived CDR1 and CDR2 are MNHEY and SMNVEV (reference sequence). CDR3 sequence: CASTPGWRETYNEQFF. As DNA, the CDR3 is TGTGCCAGCACCCCCGGGTGGCGGGAGACCTACAATGAGCAGTTCTTC.

The CDR3 loop is CASRGHNANQPQHF. CDR3 sequence (DNA): TGTGCCAGCAGGGGACATAATGCCAATCAGCCCCAGCATTTT. The chain is built from TRBV16 and TRBJ1-5, with D tentatively TRBD1 (6 bases). V shed 6 bases and J shed 3 bases, with 12 bases lying between them. The germline V gene has CDR1 KGHSY and CDR2 FQNENV. This CDR3 is 14 amino acids long.

The chain uses TRBV15 and TRBJ2-5; no firm D call. There are 13 residues in the CDR3. Germline V gene data show CDR1 as LNHNV and CDR2 as YYDKDF (reference sequence). V was pared by 1 base and J by 3 bases, with 6 bases between. CDR3 protein: CATSRGLKETQYF. In nucleotides, the CDR3 is TGTGCCACCAGCAGAGGGCTGAAAGAGACCCAGTACTTC.

This clone turned up a few times. This chain joins TRBV28 and TRBJ1-5, with D unresolved. Germline lookup yields CDR1 MDHEN and CDR2 SYDVKM. The CDR3 covers 13 residues. The V gene lost 7 bases and the J gene lost 5 bases, with 12 bases spanning the gap. This CDR3 reads CASTQTAHQPQHF. CDR3 DNA: TGTGCCAGCACTCAAACGGCTCATCAGCCCCAGCATTTT.

This clone was counted once. The chain joins TRBV28 to TRBJ1-5, with D unresolved. Germline CDR1 reads MDHEN; CDR2 reads SYDVKM. This CDR3 is built from 12 residues. V lost 8 bases, J lost 10 bases, and 15 bases lay in between. The CDR3 coding sequence is TGTGCCAGCGGAATAGCAATCAGCCCCCAGCATTTT. Residues: CASGIAISPQHF.